Sequencing of this T cell receptor beta chain was carried out in a study of Ad26.COV2.S vaccination and SARS-CoV-2 variants. Overall study context: The donor was enrolled in the Ad26.COV2.S arm of the COV1001 trial. Participants got Ad26.COV2.S intramuscularly, once or twice 56 days apart.

Details on this clone: Its antigen remains unknown.

The CDR3 is made up of 14 amino acids. In germline, CDR1 is SNHLY, CDR2 FYNNEI. Trimming took off 8 bases at V and 2 bases at J, with 13 bases between the two ends. Study-level results: Recipients of vaccine and of placebo showed similar breadth of their non-spike TCR repertoires.

Regarding treatment: around 19 received Ad26.COV2.S at low or high dose, single or two shots; 5 received placebo; per-sample allocation not given. Repertoires come from day 63 after the first vaccine or placebo injection. Measured with immunoSEQ multiplex PCR; TCRdb has only the in-frame clones, and not every one. Among more than 300,000 clones, 75% to 90% were seen once, and the ten largest hold approximately 5%. The V call is TRBV2, the J call TRBJ1-3, with D tentatively TRBD1 (5 bases). The TCR sequence derives from a person aged 18 to 65 who received the Ad26.COV2.S COVID-19 vaccine or a placebo. Material: peripheral blood, obtained in a trial of Ad26.COV2.S vaccine versus placebo. CDR3: CASDGARTGNTIYF. For the CDR3, the DNA is TGTGCCAGCGACGGGGCCCGGACTGGAAACACCATATATTTT.